Below, 9 T cell receptor beta chains from the same sample are listed, as sequenced in a study of cytomegalovirus exposure and HLA in healthy donors. Primers included in the PCR were 60 Vbeta and 13 Jbeta primers. TCRdb keeps only in-frame clones here, not all; method: immunoSEQ multiplex PCR. The repertoire includes approximately 110,000 clones, about 78% of them detected once, and roughly 8.2% sits in the top ten. The sample consisted of PBMCs. These receptors all come from a woman between 40 and 55 years old in good health and CMV-seropositive.

The chain combines TRBV2 with TRBJ1-6, with 9 positions matching TRBD1. V lost 4 bases, J lost 10 bases, and 8 bases stayed unmatched. The germline V gene has CDR1 SNHLY and CDR2 FYNNEI. CDR3 length equals 15 residues. The CDR3 region has the DNA TGTGCCAGCAGTGGATACGGGACAGGGAAATCACCCCTCCACTTT. It encodes CASSGYGTGKSPLHF.

The chain is built from TRBV2 and TRBJ2-3; 9 bases align to TRBD2. This CDR3 region has 17 residues. The germline V gene has CDR1 SNHLY and CDR2 FYNNEI. Trimming cost V 7 bases and J 0 bases; bases outside gene matches: 11. The CDR3 coding sequence is TGTGCCAGCAACTCGGCGACTAGCGGCCCAAGCACAGATACGCAGTATTTT. Translating gives CASNSATSGPSTDTQYF.

V usage is TRBV6-6 and J usage is TRBJ2-2; 9 positions match TRBD1. Trimming at V came to 2 bases and at J to 4 bases, leaving 2 bases not matched to a gene. The germline gives CDR1 MNHNY, CDR2 SVGAGI (reference sequence). CDR3 length equals 15 residues. The CDR3 here is CASSYPDRGTGELFF. CDR3 DNA sequence: TGTGCCAGCAGTTACCCGGACAGGGGCACCGGGGAGCTGTTTTTT.

J is TRBJ1-1 and V is TRBV7-2; D remains unclear. This CDR3 has 13 residues. Trimming removed 2 bases at V and 6 bases at J, with 10 bases between. Germline V gene sequence: CDR1 SGHTA, CDR2 FQGNSA. DNA of the CDR3: TGTGCCAGCAGCTTATCTTCGGTTCCTGAAGCTTTCTTT. It yields the protein CASSLSSVPEAFF.

V usage is TRBV7-3 and J usage is TRBJ2-5; D may be TRBD2 (5 bases). Trimming pared 5 bases from V and 4 bases from J, leaving 11 bases between. This CDR3 has 13 amino acids. Germline lookup yields CDR1 SGHTA and CDR2 FQGTGA. DNA for the CDR3: TGTGCCAGCAGCGTTAGCGTCGGAGAGACCCAGTACTTC. Translating it yields CASSVSVGETQYF. Looking up the rest from reference TRBV7-3 and TRBJ2-5 gives the full variable domain: GAGVSQTPSNKVTEKGKYVELRCDPISGHTALYWYRQSLGQGPEFLIYFQGTGAADDSGLPNDRFFAVRPEGSVSTLKIQRTERGDSAVYLCASSVSVGETQYFGPGTRLLVL.

This sequence joins TRBV5-4 and TRBJ2-2; TRBD2 is a possible D gene (5 bases). Germline CDR1 is SGHNT and CDR2 is YYREEE (reference sequence). CDR3 length: 15 residues. V lost 4 bases and J 1 base, leaving 11 bases between the germline ends. CDR3 DNA: TGTGCCAGCAGCCCAGTTAGCGAGAACACCGGGGAGCTGTTTTTT. Residues: CASSPVSENTGELFF.

The CDR3 loop is CASSVDGGGDQPQHF. In DNA, the CDR3 is TGTGCCAGCAGCGTCGACGGCGGGGGGGATCAGCCCCAGCATTTT. The V call is TRBV9, the J call TRBJ1-5; possible D gene TRBD1, 5 bases. V gave up 2 bases and J gave up 5 bases, with 14 bases separating them. CDR3 length: 15 amino acids. Germline V lookup: CDR1 SGDLS, CDR2 YYNGEE.

V gene TRBV18 combines with J gene TRBJ1-1; unclear D gene. This CDR3 contains 14 residues. Trimming stripped 2 bases from V and 0 bases from J, with 7 bases between. The germline V gene encodes CDR1 KGHSH and CDR2 LQKENI. The CDR3 region has the DNA TGTGCCAGCTCACCAGCGAGTATGAACACTGAAGCTTTCTTT. The encoded protein is CASSPASMNTEAFF.

The count of this clone is one. This sequence joins TRBV5-1 and TRBJ1-2; 9 nucleotides match TRBD1. V lost 5 bases and J lost 2; bases outside the gene matches: 7. This CDR3 comprises 15 residues. CDR1 is SGHRS and CDR2 is YFSETQ in the germline V gene. CDR3 loop: CASRGQGTLNYGYTF. CDR3 nucleotide sequence: TGCGCCAGCAGGGGACAGGGAACCTTAAACTATGGCTACACCTTC.